This T cell receptor beta chain stems from a study of blood T cell repertoires in COVID-19. In the study overall: The samples span acute and convalescent COVID-19 from the United States, Italy and Spain. The cDNA or gDNA used as material had been derived from T cells, B-cell-depleted T cells, or PBMCs.

V trimming: 0 bases; J trimming: 11 bases; junction bases outside the gene matches: 13. Germline CDR1 and CDR2: SGHTS and YDEGEE. This CDR3 has 16 amino acids. Measured with immunoSEQ multiplex PCR; TCRdb has only the in-frame clones, and not every one. The data contain more than 200,000 clones, roughly 84% of them singletons. Sequenced material: PBMCs or T cells enriched from blood (not recorded which). The V and J genes are TRBV5-8 and TRBJ2-1; 8 bases are shared with TRBD1. This TCR came from a man in his thirties or forties in a cohort exposed to, infected with or recovered from COVID-19 (not recorded which). The CDR3 coding sequence is TGTGCCAGCAGCTTGGACGCCGGGACAGGCGAAACCCAGCAGTTCTTC. Translated, it gives CASSLDAGTGETQQFF.